This is a list of T cell receptor beta chains from one sample in a study of blood T cells in healthy people across ages. MiXCR, run by TCRdb on the 5' RACE reads, gives a single entry per CDR3 protein. The sample has some 900,000 distinct CDR3 sequences, around 49% seen once. The sequenced sample was blood. Every receptor here comes from a man aged 30 to 45 in good health. The CDR3 runs from the conserved cysteine through the conserved F or W. Each record gives: D gene, clone size, V gene, J gene, CDR3 protein, CDR3 DNA. A D gene is named only where the DNA matches it firmly. Some rows have no size entry. The others give once, few or many, or a class for an expanded clone.

d_gene: TRBD1
abundance: NA
v_gene: TRBV7-2
j_gene: TRBJ2-1
CDR3aa: CASSSTGNYEQFF
CDR3nt: TGTGCCAGCAGCTCGACAGGGAACTATGAGCAGTTCTTC

d_gene: NA
abundance: NA
v_gene: TRBV12-5
j_gene: TRBJ2-5
CDR3aa: CASGSDLGDQETLYF
CDR3nt: TGTGCTAGTGGTTCGGACCTGGGGGACCAAGAGACCCTGTACTTC

d_gene: NA
abundance: NA
v_gene: TRBV3-1
j_gene: TRBJ1-1
CDR3aa: CASSQDQGQRAFF
CDR3nt: TGTGCCAGCAGCCAAGATCAAGGCCAAAGAGCTTTCTTT

d_gene: TRBD1
abundance: NA
v_gene: TRBV7-9
j_gene: TRBJ1-5
CDR3aa: CASSYWDRENQPQHF
CDR3nt: TGTGCCAGCAGCTACTGGGACAGGGAGAACCAGCCCCAGCATTTT

d_gene: TRBD1
abundance: NA
v_gene: TRBV6-1
j_gene: TRBJ2-1
CDR3aa: CASILTGPNNEQFF
CDR3nt: TGTGCCAGCATCCTGACAGGGCCGAACAATGAGCAGTTCTTC

d_gene: NA
abundance: NA
v_gene: TRBV7-8
j_gene: TRBJ2-7
CDR3aa: CASSTVSGTVYEQYF
CDR3nt: TGTGCCAGCAGCACCGTGTCCGGGACCGTCTACGAGCAGTACTTC

d_gene: TRBD1
abundance: NA
v_gene: TRBV30
j_gene: TRBJ2-7
CDR3aa: CAHGQGYEQYF
CDR3nt: TGTGCCCACGGACAGGGCTACGAGCAGTACTTC

d_gene: TRBD1
abundance: few
v_gene: TRBV9
j_gene: TRBJ2-7
CDR3aa: CASSAEWDSTYEQYF
CDR3nt: TGTGCCAGCAGCGCCGAATGGGACAGCACCTACGAGCAGTACTTC

d_gene: NA
abundance: many
v_gene: TRBV7-2
j_gene: TRBJ2-3
CDR3aa: CASRAGGTDTQYF
CDR3nt: TGTGCCAGCAGGGCAGGGGGCACAGATACGCAGTATTTT

d_gene: NA
abundance: NA
v_gene: TRBV20-1
j_gene: TRBJ2-1
CDR3aa: CSAPERPGRPYNEQFF
CDR3nt: TGCAGTGCGCCAGAACGCCCGGGACGGCCCTACAATGAGCAGTTCTTC

d_gene: TRBD2
abundance: NA
v_gene: TRBV4-3
j_gene: TRBJ2-5
CDR3aa: CASSQDLSGGETQYF
CDR3nt: TGCGCCAGCAGCCAAGATCTTAGCGGGGGAGAGACCCAGTACTTC

d_gene: TRBD1
abundance: NA
v_gene: TRBV28
j_gene: TRBJ1-5
CDR3aa: CAGRTGDQPQHF
CDR3nt: TGTGCCGGCCGGACAGGGGATCAGCCCCAGCATTTT

d_gene: NA
abundance: NA
v_gene: TRBV7-9
j_gene: TRBJ1-5
CDR3aa: CASSLGAGNQPQHF
CDR3nt: TGTGCCAGCAGTTTGGGGGCTGGCAATCAGCCCCAGCATTTT

d_gene: TRBD1
abundance: few
v_gene: TRBV12-3/TRBV12-4
j_gene: TRBJ1-4
CDR3aa: CASSTGQGREKLFF
CDR3nt: TGTGCCAGCAGTACCGGACAGGGAAGAGAAAAACTGTTTTTT

d_gene: NA
abundance: NA
v_gene: TRBV20-1
j_gene: TRBJ2-2
CDR3aa: CSARDRWATGELFF
CDR3nt: TGCAGTGCTAGAGATCGCTGGGCAACCGGGGAGCTGTTTTTT

d_gene: NA
abundance: few
v_gene: TRBV20-1
j_gene: TRBJ2-7
CDR3aa: CSAREGGIDYEQYF
CDR3nt: TGCAGTGCTAGGGAGGGGGGAATCGACTACGAGCAGTACTTC

d_gene: TRBD1
abundance: NA
v_gene: TRBV4-1
j_gene: TRBJ1-2
CDR3aa: CASSQDGSGTAYGYTF
CDR3nt: TGCGCCAGCAGCCAAGATGGCTCCGGGACAGCCTATGGCTACACCTTC

d_gene: TRBD1
abundance: few
v_gene: TRBV5-1
j_gene: TRBJ2-1
CDR3aa: CASSYGQDYNEQFF
CDR3nt: TGCGCCAGCAGCTATGGACAGGACTACAATGAGCAGTTCTTC

d_gene: TRBD2
abundance: NA
v_gene: TRBV7-7
j_gene: TRBJ2-5
CDR3aa: CASSLGLAAQETQYF
CDR3nt: TGTGCTAGCAGCTTAGGTCTAGCGGCGCAAGAGACCCAGTACTTC

d_gene: NA
abundance: NA
v_gene: TRBV27
j_gene: TRBJ1-6
CDR3aa: CASSMKNSPLHF
CDR3nt: TGTGCCAGCAGTATGAAAAATTCACCCCTCCACTTT

d_gene: NA
abundance: NA
v_gene: TRBV5-1
j_gene: TRBJ1-3
CDR3aa: CASSLARGRAGNTIYF
CDR3nt: TGCGCCAGCAGCTTGGCCCGGGGGAGGGCTGGAAACACCATATATTTT

d_gene: TRBD1
abundance: NA
v_gene: TRBV20-1
j_gene: TRBJ2-1
CDR3aa: CSAPGDRHNEQFF
CDR3nt: TGCAGTGCTCCAGGGGACAGACACAATGAGCAGTTCTTC

d_gene: NA
abundance: NA
v_gene: TRBV7-6
j_gene: TRBJ1-2
CDR3aa: CASSQGPLNGYTF
CDR3nt: TGTGCCAGCAGTCAGGGCCCACTAAATGGCTACACCTTC